This is a list of T cell receptor beta chains from one sample in a study of cytomegalovirus exposure and HLA in healthy donors. Sequencing used immunoSEQ multiplex PCR; TCRdb keeps in-frame clones, though not all of them. In the table there are about 190,000 clones, roughly 82% of which are singletons. The sequenced material came from PBMCs. Every receptor here comes from a woman between 50 and 59 years old in good health and CMV-seropositive. Each CDR3 is given with its conserved first and last residue. The D gene is left open where the match is weak. The size of a clone is reported for some rows only, either as once, few or many, or as a class for expanded clones.

j_call: TRBJ1-1
clone_size: .
d_call: .
v_call: TRBV4-2
cdr3_nt: TGTGCCAGCGGAGTAGGACCCGGGGACACTGAAGCTTTCTTT
cdr3_aa: CASGVGPGDTEAFF

j_call: TRBJ2-5
clone_size: .
d_call: TRBD1
v_call: TRBV5-1
cdr3_nt: TGCGCCAGCAGCTTGTTAGCCGGACAGGGGGAGACCCAGTACTTC
cdr3_aa: CASSLLAGQGETQYF

j_call: TRBJ1-1
clone_size: .
d_call: .
v_call: TRBV7-9
cdr3_nt: TGTGCCAGCAGCCTTCAGGGCAGGGGATCCACTGAAGCTTTCTTT
cdr3_aa: CASSLQGRGSTEAFF

j_call: TRBJ2-1
clone_size: .
d_call: TRBD2
v_call: TRBV9
cdr3_nt: TGTGCCAGCAGCGTAGTGGCGGGGGGGCCGAATGAGCAGTTCTTC
cdr3_aa: CASSVVAGGPNEQFF

j_call: TRBJ1-2
clone_size: .
d_call: TRBD1
v_call: TRBV4-1
cdr3_nt: TGCGCCAGCAGCCAAGAGGGACAGGGGATTAACTATGGCTACACCTTC
cdr3_aa: CASSQEGQGINYGYTF

j_call: TRBJ1-5
clone_size: .
d_call: TRBD1
v_call: TRBV11-2
cdr3_nt: TGTGCCAGCAGCTGGGGGACAGGTAATCAGCCCCAGCATTTT
cdr3_aa: CASSWGTGNQPQHF

j_call: TRBJ2-2
clone_size: .
d_call: TRBD1
v_call: TRBV4-3
cdr3_nt: TGCGCCAGCAGGGGACAGGGGGCTACCGGGGAGCTGTTTTTT
cdr3_aa: CASRGQGATGELFF

j_call: TRBJ2-7
clone_size: once
d_call: .
v_call: TRBV6-1
cdr3_nt: TGTGCCAGCAGCCTACCGGACAGCCGCTACGAGCAGTACTTC
cdr3_aa: CASSLPDSRYEQYF

j_call: TRBJ2-7
clone_size: .
d_call: .
v_call: TRBV29-1
cdr3_nt: TGCAGCGCCCGACACGACTCCTACGAGCAGTACTTC
cdr3_aa: CSARHDSYEQYF

j_call: TRBJ2-3
clone_size: .
d_call: TRBD2
v_call: TRBV7-2
cdr3_nt: TGTGCCAGCAGCGTGGGACTAGCGGGGACAGATACGCAGTATTTT
cdr3_aa: CASSVGLAGTDTQYF

j_call: TRBJ2-4
clone_size: .
d_call: TRBD2
v_call: TRBV30
cdr3_nt: TGTGCCGGGGGGGACGGGGGGGGCGCCAAAAACATTCAGTACTTC
cdr3_aa: CAGGDGGGAKNIQYF

j_call: TRBJ2-7
clone_size: .
d_call: TRBD1
v_call: TRBV6-1
cdr3_nt: TGTGCCAGCAGACCGCCGGGACAGGGAGCCTACGAGCAGTACTTC
cdr3_aa: CASRPPGQGAYEQYF

j_call: TRBJ2-3
clone_size: .
d_call: TRBD2
v_call: TRBV28
cdr3_nt: TGTGCCACAAGCGGGGGGGGTACAGATACGCAGTATTTT
cdr3_aa: CATSGGGTDTQYF

j_call: TRBJ2-7
clone_size: .
d_call: .
v_call: TRBV6-1
cdr3_nt: TGTGCCAGCAAAGGAGCCTCCTACGAGCAGTACTTC
cdr3_aa: CASKGASYEQYF

j_call: TRBJ1-5
clone_size: .
d_call: .
v_call: TRBV28
cdr3_nt: TGTGCCAGCAGTTTATCGGGGTATCAGCCCCAGCATTTT
cdr3_aa: CASSLSGYQPQHF

j_call: TRBJ2-5
clone_size: .
d_call: TRBD2
v_call: TRBV5-4
cdr3_nt: TGTGCCAGCAGCTTCGGGGGGGGGCAAGGGGAGACCCAGTACTTC
cdr3_aa: CASSFGGGQGETQYF

j_call: TRBJ2-1
clone_size: .
d_call: TRBD1
v_call: TRBV7-6
cdr3_nt: TGTGCCAGCAGCTTCCGGGACAGGGCCCCCAATGAGCAGTTCTTC
cdr3_aa: CASSFRDRAPNEQFF

j_call: TRBJ1-6
clone_size: .
d_call: .
v_call: TRBV4-1
cdr3_nt: TGCGCCAGCAGCCAAGAGCGTGAGGGTTATTATTCACCCCTCCACTTT
cdr3_aa: CASSQEREGYYSPLHF

j_call: TRBJ1-2
clone_size: .
d_call: .
v_call: TRBV29-1
cdr3_nt: TGCAGCGTTGAAGGGTGGGCAGGGATAGGCTACACCTTC
cdr3_aa: CSVEGWAGIGYTF

j_call: TRBJ1-1
clone_size: .
d_call: TRBD1
v_call: TRBV15
cdr3_nt: TGTGCCACCACCGGACAGGGGAACACTGAAGCTTTCTTT
cdr3_aa: CATTGQGNTEAFF

j_call: TRBJ2-3
clone_size: .
d_call: TRBD1
v_call: TRBV5-4
cdr3_nt: TGTGCCAGCAGCTTGGCCGGCCCGGGACAGTCAGATACGCAGTATTTT
cdr3_aa: CASSLAGPGQSDTQYF

j_call: TRBJ2-2
clone_size: .
d_call: TRBD2
v_call: TRBV27
cdr3_nt: TGTGCCAGCAGTTTTAGCCTAGCGGGGGGCCCGGGGGAGCTGTTTTTT
cdr3_aa: CASSFSLAGGPGELFF

j_call: TRBJ2-5
clone_size: .
d_call: .
v_call: TRBV5-1
cdr3_nt: TGCGCCAGCAGCTTTACAGGGAAAGAGACCCAGTACTTC
cdr3_aa: CASSFTGKETQYF

j_call: TRBJ1-1
clone_size: few
d_call: TRBD1
v_call: TRBV5-4
cdr3_nt: TGTGCCAGCAGCCAAGAAGGGGGACAGGGACGCCCTGAAGCTTTCTTT
cdr3_aa: CASSQEGGQGRPEAFF

j_call: TRBJ2-7
clone_size: .
d_call: .
v_call: TRBV11-2
cdr3_nt: TGTGCCAGCAGCTTAGACAGGGTCCACGAGCAGTACTTC
cdr3_aa: CASSLDRVHEQYF

j_call: TRBJ2-7
clone_size: few
d_call: TRBD1
v_call: TRBV6-1
cdr3_nt: TGTGCCAGCAGTGAAGCGGGGACAGGGGGCTACGAGCAGTACTTC
cdr3_aa: CASSEAGTGGYEQYF

j_call: TRBJ1-1
clone_size: .
d_call: .
v_call: TRBV12-5
cdr3_nt: TGTGCTAGTGGTTTAGGGGCGAACACTGAAGCTTTCTTT
cdr3_aa: CASGLGANTEAFF

j_call: TRBJ2-2
clone_size: .
d_call: TRBD1
v_call: TRBV7-2
cdr3_nt: TGTGCCAGCAGAGGGACAGGGGGCACCGGGGAGCTGTTTTTT
cdr3_aa: CASRGTGGTGELFF

j_call: TRBJ1-4
clone_size: .
d_call: .
v_call: TRBV4-1
cdr3_nt: TGCGCCAGCAGCCAAGTTTCAACCGGGTGGGAAAAACTGTTTTTT
cdr3_aa: CASSQVSTGWEKLFF

j_call: TRBJ2-4
clone_size: .
d_call: TRBD1
v_call: TRBV2
cdr3_nt: TGTGCCAGCAGGGGACAGAGAGTCAAAAACATTCAGTACTTC
cdr3_aa: CASRGQRVKNIQYF

j_call: TRBJ1-2
clone_size: .
d_call: TRBD1
v_call: TRBV5-4
cdr3_nt: TGTGCCAGCAGCTTTCGTGGACAGGGTGATGGCTACACCTTC
cdr3_aa: CASSFRGQGDGYTF

j_call: TRBJ2-1
clone_size: .
d_call: .
v_call: TRBV11-2
cdr3_nt: TGTGCCAGCAGCTTAGTGGTGGGGGCCTCCTACAATGAGCAGTTCTTC
cdr3_aa: CASSLVVGASYNEQFF

j_call: TRBJ2-2
clone_size: .
d_call: .
v_call: TRBV4-3
cdr3_nt: TGCGCCAGCAGCCAGGGGACTTTCGCGAACACCGGGGAGCTGTTTTTT
cdr3_aa: CASSQGTFANTGELFF

j_call: TRBJ2-7
clone_size: .
d_call: TRBD1
v_call: TRBV6-6
cdr3_nt: TGTGCCAGCAGTTCAACCGGGACAGCAGTATCCTACGAGCAGTACTTC
cdr3_aa: CASSSTGTAVSYEQYF